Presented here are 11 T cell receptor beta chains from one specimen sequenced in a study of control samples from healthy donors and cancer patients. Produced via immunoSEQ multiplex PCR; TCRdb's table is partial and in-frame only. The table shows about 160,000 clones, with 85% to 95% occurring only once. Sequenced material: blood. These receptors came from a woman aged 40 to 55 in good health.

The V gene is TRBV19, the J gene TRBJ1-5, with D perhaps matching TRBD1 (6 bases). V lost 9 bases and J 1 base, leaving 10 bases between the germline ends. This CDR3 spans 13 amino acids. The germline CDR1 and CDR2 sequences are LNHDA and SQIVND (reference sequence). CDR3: CASLGQSNQPQHF. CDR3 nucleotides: TGTGCCAGCCTTGGACAGAGCAATCAGCCCCAGCATTTT. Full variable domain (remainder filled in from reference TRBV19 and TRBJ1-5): DGGITQSPKYLFRKEGQNVTLSCEQNLNHDAMYWYRQDPGQGLRLIYYSQIVNDFQKGDIAEGYSVSREKKESFPLTVTSAQKNPTAFYLCASLGQSNQPQHFGDGTRLSIL.

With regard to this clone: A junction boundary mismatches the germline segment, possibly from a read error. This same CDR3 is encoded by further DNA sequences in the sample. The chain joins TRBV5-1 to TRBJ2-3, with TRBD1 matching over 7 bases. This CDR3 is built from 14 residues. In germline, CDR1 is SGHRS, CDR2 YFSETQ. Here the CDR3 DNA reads TGTGCCAGCAGCTTGAGGGGGCAGGGAGATACGCAGTATTTT. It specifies CASSLRGQGDTQYF.

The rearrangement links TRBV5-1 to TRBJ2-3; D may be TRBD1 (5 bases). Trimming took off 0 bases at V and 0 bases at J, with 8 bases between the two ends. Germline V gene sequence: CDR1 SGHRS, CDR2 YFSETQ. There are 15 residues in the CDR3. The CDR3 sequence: CASSLGTPSTDTQYF. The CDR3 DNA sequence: TGCGCCAGCAGCTTGGGGACACCGAGCACAGATACGCAGTATTTT.

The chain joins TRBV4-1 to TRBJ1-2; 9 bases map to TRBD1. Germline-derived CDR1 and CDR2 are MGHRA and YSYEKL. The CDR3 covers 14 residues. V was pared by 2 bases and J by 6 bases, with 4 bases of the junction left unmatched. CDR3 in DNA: TGCGCCAGCAGCCAACGACAGGGGGTGAATGGCTACACCTTC. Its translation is CASSQRQGVNGYTF.

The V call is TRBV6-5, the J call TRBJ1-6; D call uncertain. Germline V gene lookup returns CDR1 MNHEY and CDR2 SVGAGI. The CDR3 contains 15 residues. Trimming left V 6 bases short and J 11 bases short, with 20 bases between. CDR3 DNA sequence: TGTGCCAGCAGGCCATCCGGCGGGCAATTGGCACCCCTCCACTTT. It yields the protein CASRPSGGQLAPLHF.

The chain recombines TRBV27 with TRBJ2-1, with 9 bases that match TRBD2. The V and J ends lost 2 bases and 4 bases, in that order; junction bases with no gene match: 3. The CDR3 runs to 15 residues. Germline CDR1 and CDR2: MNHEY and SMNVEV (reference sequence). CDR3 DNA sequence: TGTGCCAGCAGTTTAGGGCTAGCGGGATACAATGAGCAGTTCTTC. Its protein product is CASSLGLAGYNEQFF.

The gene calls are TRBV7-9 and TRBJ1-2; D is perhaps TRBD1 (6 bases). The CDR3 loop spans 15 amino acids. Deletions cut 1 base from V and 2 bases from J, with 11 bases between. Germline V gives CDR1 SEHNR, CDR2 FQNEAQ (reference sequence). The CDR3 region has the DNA TGTGCCAGCAGCTTAGGGTCAGGGGCGAACTATGGCTACACCTTC. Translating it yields CASSLGSGANYGYTF. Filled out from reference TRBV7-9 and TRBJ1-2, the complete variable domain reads DTGVSQNPRHKITKRGQNVTFRCDPISEHNRLYWYRQTLGQGPEFLTYFQNEAQLEKSRLLSDRFSAERPKGSFSTLEIQRTEQGDSAMYLCASSLGSGANYGYTFGSGTRLTVV.

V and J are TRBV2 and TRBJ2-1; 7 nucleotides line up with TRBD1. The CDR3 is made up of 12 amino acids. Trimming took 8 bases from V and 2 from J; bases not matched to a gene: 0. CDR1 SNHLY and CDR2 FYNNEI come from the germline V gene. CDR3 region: CASQGAYNEQFF. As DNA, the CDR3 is TGTGCCAGCCAGGGGGCCTACAATGAGCAGTTCTTC.

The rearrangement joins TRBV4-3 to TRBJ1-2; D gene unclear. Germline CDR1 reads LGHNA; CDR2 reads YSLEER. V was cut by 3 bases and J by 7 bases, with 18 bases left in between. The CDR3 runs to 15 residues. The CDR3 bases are TGCGCCAGCAGCCAGGGGTTATCCCCGCTGGTTGGCTACACCTTC. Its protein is CASSQGLSPLVGYTF.

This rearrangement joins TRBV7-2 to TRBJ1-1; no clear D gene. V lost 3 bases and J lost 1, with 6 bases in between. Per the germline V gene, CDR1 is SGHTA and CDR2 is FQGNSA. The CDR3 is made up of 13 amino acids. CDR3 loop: CASSFQENTEAFF. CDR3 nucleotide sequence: TGTGCCAGCAGCTTTCAAGAGAACACTGAAGCTTTCTTT.

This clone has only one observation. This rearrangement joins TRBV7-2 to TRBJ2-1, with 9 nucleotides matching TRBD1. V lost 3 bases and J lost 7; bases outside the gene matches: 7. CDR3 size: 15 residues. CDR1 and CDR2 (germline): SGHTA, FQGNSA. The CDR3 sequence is CASSFPGQGFNEQFF. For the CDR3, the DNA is TGTGCCAGCAGCTTCCCGGGACAGGGTTTTAATGAGCAGTTCTTC.